This TCR beta chain derives from a study of T cells in localized non-small cell lung cancer. In this sample, this clone turned up once. Measured with immunoSEQ multiplex PCR; TCRdb has only the in-frame clones, and not every one. The sample lists 130,000 or so clones; approximately 88% were seen once. The CDR3 is 15 residues long. The germline V gene encodes CDR1 SGHTA and CDR2 FQGTGA. Trimming removed 2 bases at V and 1 base at J, with 11 bases between. Sequencing used peripheral blood, obtained before any cancer treatment. The receptor comes from a female donor older than 55 with stage I lung adenocarcinoma. The chain combines TRBV7-3 with TRBJ1-1; D perhaps matches TRBD1 (5 bases). CDR3 sequence: CASSLAGTSNTEAFF. CDR3 DNA: TGTGCCAGCAGCTTAGCGGGGACTTCGAACACTGAAGCTTTCTTT. Variable domain in full (rest from reference TRBV7-3 and TRBJ1-1): GAGVSQTPSNKVTEKGKYVELRCDPISGHTALYWYRQSLGQGPEFLIYFQGTGAADDSGLPNDRFFAVRPEGSVSTLKIQRTERGDSAVYLCASSLAGTSNTEAFFGQGTRLTVV.